These 27 T cell receptor beta chains originate from one sample sequenced in a study of cytomegalovirus exposure and HLA in healthy donors. Sequenced by immunoSEQ multiplex PCR; TCRdb stores in-frame clones only, minus some. The sample has approximately 300,000 clones, roughly 89% seen once. Source material: PBMCs. These receptors were taken from a woman between 18 and 29 years old in good health and CMV-seronegative.

The chain recombines TRBV19 with TRBJ2-1; 8 positions agree with TRBD2. The germline CDR1 and CDR2 sequences are LNHDA and SQIVND (reference sequence). This CDR3 region has 16 residues. The trim removed 5 bases at V and 2 bases at J, leaving 8 bases unmatched. CDR3 sequence: CASSLTASGPYNEQFF. In DNA form, the CDR3 reads TGTGCCAGTAGTCTAACGGCTAGCGGGCCCTACAATGAGCAGTTCTTC.

V and J are TRBV5-8 and TRBJ2-1, with 11 bases matching TRBD2. Trimming cost V 4 bases and J 2 bases; bases outside gene matches: 2. Germline V CDR1 and CDR2: SGHTS, YDEGEE. The CDR3 spans 15 residues. As DNA, the CDR3 is TGTGCCAGCAGCCAACTAGCGGGGGCCTACAATGAGCAGTTCTTC. Translated: CASSQLAGAYNEQFF.

The rearrangement joins TRBV23-1 to TRBJ2-5, with a weak D call TRBD2 (5 bases). TRBV23-1 is an ORF, with its function uncertain. Trimming stripped 8 bases from V and 7 bases from J, with 20 bases between. The length of the CDR3 is 14 residues. The CDR3 nucleotides are TGCGCCAGCTGGGCTAGCCAAAAAGAGGGGACCCAGTACTTC. The encoded protein is CASWASQKEGTQYF.

The chain uses TRBV5-1 and TRBJ2-1; a possible D gene is TRBD2 (5 bases). The CDR3 covers 15 residues. The germline gives CDR1 SGHRS, CDR2 YFSETQ. V shed 0 bases and J shed 9 bases, with 16 bases lying between them. CDR3 amino acids: CASSLGPEGSSEQFF. The CDR3 DNA sequence: TGCGCCAGCAGCTTGGGGCCTGAGGGTAGCTCTGAGCAGTTCTTC.

This chain links TRBV5-1 with TRBJ2-7; D uncertain. Between the trimmed V and J ends, which lost 2 bases and 0 bases, there was a span of 9 bases. Germline CDR1 is SGHRS and CDR2 is YFSETQ. The CDR3 extends over 14 amino acids. The CDR3 is CASSFSAGSYEQYF. The CDR3 region has the DNA TGCGCCAGCAGCTTCTCGGCAGGCTCCTACGAGCAGTACTTC.

The J gene is TRBJ2-2, the V gene TRBV5-1; 7 bases map to TRBD2. V trimming: 3 bases; J trimming: 7 bases; junction bases outside the gene matches: 9. CDR1 and CDR2 (germline): SGHRS, YFSETQ. The CDR3 consists of 15 residues. CDR3 residues: CASSSETSHNGELFF. The CDR3 nucleotides read TGCGCCAGCAGCTCCGAGACTAGCCATAACGGGGAGCTGTTTTTT.

V usage is TRBV25-1 and J usage is TRBJ2-3; tentatively, D is TRBD1 (5 bases). This CDR3 region has 13 residues. The germline gives CDR1 MGHDK, CDR2 SYGVNS. V shed 5 bases and J shed 8 bases, with 14 bases lying between them. CDR3 residues: CASSTQTVGTQYF. In DNA form, the CDR3 reads TGTGCCAGCAGTACCCAGACAGTAGGTACGCAGTATTTT.

In the case of this clone: Other nucleotide sequences in the sample specify the same CDR3. The rearrangement joins TRBV28 to TRBJ2-2, with a possible D match to TRBD1 (6 bases). Germline CDR1 MDHEN, CDR2 SYDVKM. The CDR3 runs 13 residues. V lost 3 bases and J 4 bases, leaving 6 bases between the germline ends. This CDR3 reads CASSLDSTGELFF. The CDR3 DNA is TGTGCCAGCAGTTTGGACAGCACCGGGGAGCTGTTTTTT.

The V call is TRBV28, the J call TRBJ1-2; the D is unclear. From germline, CDR1 is MDHEN and CDR2 SYDVKM. The CDR3 loop spans 11 amino acids. Trimming cost V 6 bases and J 7 bases, with 9 bases left between them. The CDR3 DNA sequence: TGTGCCAGCAGCACCTCGCGTGGCTACACCTTC. The encoded protein is CASSTSRGYTF.

The V call is TRBV18, the J call TRBJ2-6; 7 bases map to TRBD1. The CDR3 runs to 19 residues. V was clipped by 5 bases and J by 0 bases; unmatched bases: 13. The germline V gene has CDR1 KGHSH and CDR2 LQKENI. The CDR3 nucleotides read TGTGCCAGCTCAACTAAGGGACAGATCCGATTCTCTGGGGCCAACGTCCTGACTTTC. Translating gives CASSTKGQIRFSGANVLTF.

The V and J genes are TRBV7-3 and TRBJ1-2, with TRBD1 identical over 11 bases. The trim removed 4 bases at V and 8 bases at J, leaving 9 bases unmatched. This CDR3 region has 15 residues. CDR1 and CDR2 from the germline V gene are SGHTA and FQGTGA. The CDR3 sequence: CASSSPGQGEQGYTF. The CDR3 region has the DNA TGTGCCAGCAGCTCACCGGGACAGGGGGAACAGGGCTACACCTTC.

The rearrangement uses TRBV19 and TRBJ1-2; 8 bases fit TRBD1. This CDR3 is built from 14 residues. The junction had 6 bases not matched to a gene; V was cut back by 3 bases and J by 6 bases. Germline V gene lookup returns CDR1 LNHDA and CDR2 SQIVND (reference sequence). The DNA of the CDR3 is TGTGCCAGTAGTATGGTAGGACAGGGCAATGGCTACACCTTC. The encoded protein is CASSMVGQGNGYTF. The entire variable domain, with the rest obtained from reference TRBV19 and TRBJ1-2, is as follows: DGGITQSPKYLFRKEGQNVTLSCEQNLNHDAMYWYRQDPGQGLRLIYYSQIVNDFQKGDIAEGYSVSREKKESFPLTVTSAQKNPTAFYLCASSMVGQGNGYTFGSGTRLTVV.

This clone was recorded once. The CDR3 DNA reads TGTGCCAGCAGCTTAGGTCGCCAGAACTACGAGCAGTACTTC. It translates to CASSLGRQNYEQYF. The V and J genes are TRBV11-1 and TRBJ2-7; D gene unclear. The CDR3 length is 14 residues. Looked up from germline, CDR1 is SGHAT and CDR2 is FQDESV (reference sequence). V lost 1 base, J lost 3 bases, and 10 bases lay in between.

The V call is TRBV4-3, the J call TRBJ2-1, with unresolved D. The CDR3 runs 15 residues. V dropped 0 bases and J dropped 4 bases, with 10 bases sitting between them. The V gene's germline CDR1 is LGHNA and CDR2 YSLEER. CDR3 coding DNA: TGCGCCAGCAGCCAAGATTCGGGTGGATACAATGAGCAGTTCTTC. Amino acids: CASSQDSGGYNEQFF.

A single count supports this clone. J is TRBJ2-5 and V is TRBV4-1; 14 bases agree with TRBD2. The CDR3 length is 18 residues. Trimming took 2 bases from V and 4 from J; bases not matched to a gene: 9. Germline assignment: CDR1 MGHRA and CDR2 YSYEKL. CDR3 amino acids: CASSQSSGGLAGVETQYF. CDR3 DNA: TGCGCCAGCAGCCAATCCTCCGGGGGACTAGCGGGAGTAGAGACCCAGTACTTC.

J is TRBJ1-2 and V is TRBV4-2, with TRBD1 matching over 8 bases. Germline lookup yields CDR1 LGHNA and CDR2 YNFKEQ. The CDR3 has 15 amino acids. J gave up 1 base and V 3 bases, and 4 bases lay outside the gene matches. The CDR3 reads CASSQDRVVNYGYTF. CDR3 bases: TGTGCCAGCAGCCAGGACAGGGTCGTTAACTATGGCTACACCTTC.

The chain has TRBV10-2 and TRBJ2-2, with a tentative D call TRBD1 (5 bases). CDR3 length equals 14 residues. V was shortened by 10 bases and J by 3 bases, with 15 bases between the two germline ends. From germline, CDR1 is WSHSY and CDR2 SAAADI. CDR3 residues: CATARDSYTGELFF. CDR3 nucleotides: TGCGCCACCGCTCGAGACAGTTACACCGGGGAGCTGTTTTTT.

This clone was recorded once. CDR3 coding DNA: TGTGCCAGCAGCCCTAGTCCGGGGGAGAGCTCCTACGAGCAGTACTTC. This translates into CASSPSPGESSYEQYF. The chain has TRBV7-2 and TRBJ2-7; tentatively, D is TRBD2 (6 bases). This CDR3 contains 16 residues. Trimming left V 5 bases short and J 0 bases short, with 17 bases between. The germline gives CDR1 SGHTA, CDR2 FQGNSA.

This clone came up once. Written as DNA, the CDR3 is TGTGCCAGCAGCTTCAGCGGGAGACCCTACGAGCAGTACTTC. Translation gives CASSFSGRPYEQYF. V gene TRBV7-2 combines with J gene TRBJ2-7; 8 bases match TRBD2. The CDR3 is made up of 14 amino acids. V gave up 3 bases and J gave up 2 bases; unmatched junction bases: 3. CDR1 is SGHTA and CDR2 is FQGNSA in the germline V gene. Complete variable domain (other parts from reference TRBV7-2 and TRBJ2-7): GAGVSQSPSNKVTEKGKDVELRCDPISGHTALYWYRQSLGQGLEFLIYFQGNSAPDKSGLPSDRFSAERTGGSVSTLTIQRTQQEDSAVYLCASSFSGRPYEQYFGPGTRLTVT.

J is TRBJ2-1 and V is TRBV29-1; 8 bases are a match to TRBD1. In germline, CDR1 is SQVTM, CDR2 ANQGSEA. V was pared by 6 bases and J by 6 bases, with 7 bases of the junction left unmatched. The CDR3 is 13 amino acids. The CDR3 protein is CSVDWTGINEQFF. Here the CDR3 DNA reads TGCAGCGTAGACTGGACAGGGATCAATGAGCAGTTCTTC.

This chain connects TRBV5-1 to TRBJ2-1; tentative D call: TRBD2 (5 bases). With 3 bases removed from V and 4 bases from J, the gap between germline ends came to 17 bases. From germline, CDR1 is SGHRS and CDR2 YFSETQ. CDR3 length equals 16 residues. CDR3 in amino acids: CASSSRDQSGYNEQFF. The CDR3 region has the DNA TGCGCCAGCAGCTCGAGAGACCAAAGCGGTTACAATGAGCAGTTCTTC. Based on the CDR3 plus reference TRBV5-1 and TRBJ2-1, the full variable domain is KAGVTQTPRYLIKTRGQQVTLSCSPISGHRSVSWYQQTPGQGLQFLFEYFSETQRNKGNFPGRFSGRQFSNSRSEMNVSTLELGDSALYLCASSSRDQSGYNEQFFGPGTRLTVL.

This CDR3 reads CASSPPLAGGPRTGELFF. The CDR3 nucleotides are TGTGCCAGCTCACCACCTCTAGCGGGAGGGCCGAGGACCGGGGAGCTGTTTTTT. The chain has TRBV18 and TRBJ2-2; TRBD2 matches 12 bases. Germline lookup yields CDR1 KGHSH and CDR2 LQKENI. J gave up 5 bases and V 0 bases, and 7 bases lay outside the gene matches. The length of the CDR3 is 18 residues.

This clone has more than one count but fewer than ten. The genes are TRBV6-5 and TRBJ1-5; 8 positions agree with TRBD1. This CDR3 spans 13 amino acids. Germline CDR1 is MNHEY and CDR2 is SVGAGI. V trimming: 6 bases; J trimming: 3 bases; junction bases outside the gene matches: 1. In nucleotides, the CDR3 is TGTGCCAGCAGGGGACAGGCCAATCAGCCCCAGCATTTT. Residues: CASRGQANQPQHF.

The chain has TRBV5-6 and TRBJ2-3; no reliable D call. The V and J ends lost 1 base and 2 bases respectively, with 5 bases between them. In germline, CDR1 is SGHDT, CDR2 YYEEEE. The CDR3 has 13 residues. The CDR3 protein is CASSLPLTDTQYF. The CDR3 DNA is TGTGCCAGCAGCTTGCCCCTCACAGATACGCAGTATTTT.

J is TRBJ1-1 and V is TRBV5-1; TRBD1 agrees at 11 bases. Germline V gene data show CDR1 as SGHRS and CDR2 as YFSETQ. The length of the CDR3 is 15 residues. Losses at the gene ends were 3 bases for V and 10 bases for J; bases not matched to a gene: 11. The CDR3 is CASSSGQGATGGAFF. The CDR3 DNA sequence: TGCGCCAGCAGCTCAGGACAGGGGGCTACTGGTGGAGCTTTCTTT.

This clone was detected many times. The V gene is TRBV18, the J gene TRBJ1-5, with unresolved D. Trimming took off 3 bases at V and 0 bases at J, with 15 bases between the two ends. The CDR3 length is 17 residues. CDR1 and CDR2 from the germline V gene are KGHSH and LQKENI. The CDR3 protein is CASSPALPRNSNQPQHF. Here the CDR3 DNA reads TGTGCCAGCTCACCCGCCTTGCCCAGGAATAGCAATCAGCCCCAGCATTTT. Based on the CDR3 plus reference TRBV18 and TRBJ1-5, the full variable domain is NAGVMQNPRHLVRRRGQEARLRCSPMKGHSHVYWYRQLPEEGLKFMVYLQKENIIDESGMPKERFSAEFPKEGPSILRIQQVVRGDSAAYFCASSPALPRNSNQPQHFGDGTRLSIL.

The CDR3 loop is CASSAGTSGELFF. The CDR3 DNA follows: TGTGCCAGCAGCGCTGGGACTAGCGGGGAGCTGTTTTTT. The gene calls are TRBV9 and TRBJ2-2, with 8 positions matching TRBD2. The CDR3 spans 13 residues. The germline gives CDR1 SGDLS, CDR2 YYNGEE. Trimming took 3 bases from V and 7 from J; bases not matched to a gene: 2.